This T cell receptor beta chain was obtained from a study of blood T cell repertoires in COVID-19. About the research overall: Material from acute and convalescent COVID-19 was sourced from the United States, Italy and Spain. T cells, B-cell-depleted T cells, or PBMCs provided the cDNA or gDNA that served as material.

The authors' processing: Quantification of nucleated cells was approximated via reference gene primer amplification. Here immunoSEQ multiplex PCR was the method, and the copy in TCRdb shows in-frame clones only, minus some. V and J calls and clone size come straight from that table; D and trimming were deduced from the DNA. Of 100,000 to 150,000 clones in the sample, around 86% were seen once. CDR1 and CDR2 (germline): LNHDA, SQIVND (reference sequence). The germline V and J ends were trimmed by 5 bases and 7 bases, with 8 bases remaining between them. This CDR3 is 11 amino acids long. The origin of this receptor is a woman older than 75 with acute or convalescent COVID-19. The chain is built from TRBV19 and TRBJ1-2; D might be TRBD1 (6 bases). Sequences were obtained from peripheral blood. CDR3 in amino acids: CASSSGVGYTF. The CDR3 DNA follows: TGTGCCAGTAGTTCAGGGGTTGGCTACACCTTC.